A single sample gave rise to the 21 T cell receptor beta chains below, sequenced in a study of blood T cell repertoires in COVID-19. Repertoires were generated with immunoSEQ multiplex PCR, while TCRdb's copy carries only in-frame clones and drops some. The sample lists about 130,000 clones; approximately 89% were seen once. Sample: peripheral blood. The receptors were gathered from a woman in her sixties with acute or convalescent COVID-19.

The genes are TRBV18 and TRBJ1-2, with 7 bases identical to TRBD1. V lost 2 bases, J lost 2 bases, and 8 bases stayed unmatched. The germline CDR1 and CDR2 sequences are KGHSH and LQKENI. The CDR3 is 16 residues long. In nucleotides, the CDR3 is TGTGCCAGCTCACCATCCTCACAGGGGCTAAACTATGGCTACACCTTC. It codes for CASSPSSQGLNYGYTF.

V usage is TRBV5-1 and J usage is TRBJ1-1; 9 positions agree with TRBD1. The CDR3 contains 15 residues. Unmatched junction bases numbered 7, after V lost 2 bases and J lost 5 bases. Looked up from germline, CDR1 is SGHRS and CDR2 is YFSETQ. The CDR3 DNA reads as TGCGCCAGCAGCTTAAGTCCCGGGACAGGGACTGAAGCTTTCTTT. Translated, it gives CASSLSPGTGTEAFF. Looking up the rest from reference TRBV5-1 and TRBJ1-1 gives the full variable domain: KAGVTQTPRYLIKTRGQQVTLSCSPISGHRSVSWYQQTPGQGLQFLFEYFSETQRNKGNFPGRFSGRQFSNSRSEMNVSTLELGDSALYLCASSLSPGTGTEAFFGQGTRLTVV.

To note about this clone: Distinct nucleotide sequences in the sample also encode this CDR3. This rearrangement joins TRBV28 to TRBJ2-7; no definite D call. Per the germline V gene, CDR1 is MDHEN and CDR2 is SYDVKM. This CDR3 spans 12 amino acids. The V gene lost 5 bases and the J gene lost 3 bases, with 8 bases spanning the gap. CDR3 loop: CASSLPGYEQYF. DNA for the CDR3: TGTGCCAGCAGTCTCCCGGGCTACGAGCAGTACTTC.

This chain links TRBV19 with TRBJ2-1; D uncertain. Germline V gene data show CDR1 as LNHDA and CDR2 as SQIVND (reference sequence). The V end lost 3 bases, the J end lost 6 bases, and 6 bases lay between the germline ends. The CDR3 is made up of 12 amino acids. CDR3 DNA: TGTGCCAGTAGTATTCCTAGCAATGAGCAGTTCTTC. The encoded protein is CASSIPSNEQFF.

This rearrangement joins TRBV28 to TRBJ1-2; a possible D gene is TRBD1 (5 bases). The V gene lost 6 bases and the J gene lost 2 bases, with 10 bases spanning the gap. Germline CDR1 is MDHEN and CDR2 is SYDVKM. There are 13 residues in the CDR3. CDR3 in amino acids: CASRETVNYGYTF. In nucleotides, the CDR3 is TGTGCCAGCAGAGAGACAGTCAACTATGGCTACACCTTC.

The V gene is TRBV5-1, the J gene TRBJ1-4; D unresolved. Trimming cost V 1 base and J 1 base, with 5 bases left between them. The CDR3 runs 14 residues. The V gene's germline CDR1 is SGHRS and CDR2 YFSETQ. The CDR3 protein is CASSLSVTNEKLFF. Written as DNA, the CDR3 is TGCGCCAGCAGCTTGTCTGTAACTAATGAAAAACTGTTTTTT.

The chain has TRBV29-1 and TRBJ2-5; 9 nucleotides line up with TRBD1. The ends lost 5 bases at V and 1 base at J; junction bases unmatched: 2. Per the germline V gene, CDR1 is SQVTM and CDR2 is ANQGSEA. This CDR3 spans 13 amino acids. CDR3 sequence: CSVMGQGQETQYF. CDR3 nucleotides: TGCAGCGTTATGGGACAGGGCCAAGAGACCCAGTACTTC.

The rearrangement joins TRBV6-5 to TRBJ2-7; D call uncertain. The germline V gene encodes CDR1 MNHEY and CDR2 SVGAGI. V was clipped by 9 bases and J by 3 bases, with 6 bases between them. The CDR3 totals 10 residues. The DNA of the CDR3 is TGTGCCAGGCACAACTACGAGCAGTACGTC. This codes for CARHNYEQYV.

This chain links TRBV5-1 with TRBJ2-5; possible D gene TRBD2, 5 bases. The CDR3 spans 15 residues. Germline lookup yields CDR1 SGHRS and CDR2 YFSETQ. Trimming removed 4 bases at V and 0 bases at J, with 13 bases between. This CDR3 is CASSVSPGNQETQYF. DNA for the CDR3: TGCGCCAGCAGCGTGAGTCCGGGGAACCAAGAGACCCAGTACTTC.

This chain links TRBV7-9 with TRBJ2-3, with D possibly being TRBD1 (5 bases). The CDR3 runs 15 residues. Germline V gene sequence: CDR1 SEHNR, CDR2 FQNEAQ (reference sequence). V lost 5 bases, J lost 1 base, and 13 bases lay in between. The CDR3 is CASSQGVGGTDTQYF. The CDR3 DNA is TGTGCCAGCAGCCAAGGGGTAGGGGGCACAGATACGCAGTATTTT.

The J gene is TRBJ2-7, the V gene TRBV6-1, with D possibly TRBD2 on 5 matching bases. Trimming removed 1 base at V and 6 bases at J, with 13 bases between. Germline loops: CDR1 MNHNS, CDR2 SASEGT. This CDR3 contains 14 residues. CDR3 protein: CASSEGGLAFEQYF. As DNA, the CDR3 is TGTGCCAGCAGTGAAGGCGGCCTAGCATTCGAGCAGTACTTC.

DNA of the CDR3: TGTGCCAGCGCAGGACAGGTTAATGAAAAACTGTTTTTT. Translating gives CASAGQVNEKLFF. The chain employs TRBV6-5 and TRBJ1-4, with TRBD1 matching 7 bases. The CDR3 spans 13 residues. The germline gives CDR1 MNHEY, CDR2 SVGAGI. The ends lost 8 bases at V and 4 bases at J; junction bases unmatched: 4.

This chain connects TRBV29-1 to TRBJ2-7; TRBD2 matches at 9 bases. The V gene end was trimmed by 4 bases and the J gene end by 2 bases; junction bases not matched to a gene: 3. The CDR3 sequence is 13 residues long. The germline gives CDR1 SQVTM, CDR2 ANQGSEA. The CDR3 nucleotides read TGCAGCGTTGGGGGCGGGAGGGCCTACGAGCAGTACTTC. Its protein is CSVGGGRAYEQYF.

The chain uses TRBV9 and TRBJ2-3, with 7 positions matching TRBD1. CDR3 length: 15 amino acids. Trimming removed 3 bases from V and 4 bases from J; junction bases left unmatched: 8. Germline CDR1 is SGDLS and CDR2 is YYNGEE. The CDR3 sequence is CASSDARDSADTQYF. The CDR3 bases are TGTGCCAGCAGCGACGCCCGGGACAGCGCAGATACGCAGTATTTT.

The rearrangement links TRBV2 to TRBJ1-1; 9 bases agree with TRBD1. This CDR3 has 14 amino acids. The ends lost 5 bases at V and 4 bases at J; junction bases unmatched: 5. The germline V gene encodes CDR1 SNHLY and CDR2 FYNNEI. DNA for the CDR3: TGTGCCAGCAGTTTACAGGGGGCTGGCACTGAAGCTTTCTTT. The encoded protein is CASSLQGAGTEAFF.

The chain couples TRBV6-6 to TRBJ2-3; D gene unclear. This CDR3 region has 11 residues. The germline gives CDR1 MNHNY, CDR2 SVGAGI (reference sequence). The V end was cut by 4 bases, the J end by 5 bases, with 4 bases between. CDR3 sequence reads: CASSSIDTQYF. The CDR3 nucleotides read TGTGCCAGCAGTTCCATAGATACGCAGTATTTT.

The rearrangement uses TRBV7-9 and TRBJ2-3; D call uncertain. CDR1 and CDR2 from the germline V gene are SEHNR and FQNEAQ (reference sequence). V was cut by 0 bases and J by 5 bases, with 12 bases left in between. The CDR3 length is 15 residues. CDR3 loop: CASSLAGSLGDTQYF. The CDR3, as DNA: TGTGCCAGCAGCTTAGCAGGTAGCTTAGGAGATACGCAGTATTTT.

The V gene is TRBV28, the J gene TRBJ2-7; D possibly corresponds to TRBD1 (6 bases). Trimming took 8 bases from V and 3 from J, leaving 20 bases between them. The CDR3 is 15 residues long. Germline-derived CDR1 and CDR2 are MDHEN and SYDVKM. The CDR3 coding sequence is TGTGCCAGCGACCAACGTGGGCAGGGGAACTACGAGCAGTACTTC. This translates into CASDQRGQGNYEQYF.

The J gene is TRBJ2-5, the V gene TRBV5-1; TRBD1 is a possible D gene (6 bases). The CDR3 is made up of 15 amino acids. Trimming pared 0 bases from V and 2 bases from J, leaving 11 bases between. Germline CDR1 reads SGHRS; CDR2 reads YFSETQ. The CDR3 sequence: CASSLAGQTQETQYF. The CDR3 DNA sequence: TGCGCCAGCAGCTTGGCCGGACAGACTCAAGAGACCCAGTACTTC.

In nucleotides, the CDR3 is TGCGCCAGCAGCTTGGACGGGGTCAATCAGCCCCAGCATTTT. As protein: CASSLDGVNQPQHF. The chain combines TRBV5-1 with TRBJ1-5; D is undetermined. V was pared by 0 bases and J by 3 bases, with 7 bases between. From germline, CDR1 is SGHRS and CDR2 YFSETQ. This CDR3 has 14 amino acids.

The rearrangement joins TRBV2 to TRBJ2-1; TRBD2 matches 8 bases. CDR1 is SNHLY, CDR2 FYNNEI, per germline. V dropped 3 bases and J dropped 7; count of bases not matched to a gene: 8. This CDR3 region has 15 residues. CDR3 amino acids: CASSESGSGRNEQFF. The CDR3 DNA reads TGTGCCAGCAGTGAGAGCGGGAGCGGACGTAATGAGCAGTTCTTC.